This T cell receptor beta chain was obtained from a study of OX40 agonist ivuxolimab in advanced cancers. Study-level background: Ivuxolimab was a fully human IgG2 agonistic monoclonal antibody targeting the costimulatory receptor OX40 (CD134). Intravenous ivuxolimab was administered to patients every 2 weeks at six dose levels: 0.01, 0.1, 0.3, 1.5, 3 and 10 mg/kg. Among the 52 dose-escalation patients, around 20 had hepatocellular carcinoma, 15 or so melanoma, 9 renal cell carcinoma and 9 head and neck cancer. The dose-escalation cohort was over 70% male with a mean age of roughly 62 years, ranging from about 23 to 85. Patients were allowed to have had prior anti-PD-1, anti-PD-L1 or anti-CTLA-4 therapy, and 40% of the dose-escalation patients had been treated with checkpoint inhibitors. Partial responses occurred in three dose-escalation patients, of whom one had hepatocellular carcinoma and two had cutaneous melanoma. Peripheral TCRbeta sequencing was intended to test whether TCR sequence diversity was altered and clonal T-cell expansion was caused by ivuxolimab. The monotherapy dose-escalation portion (N ≈ 52 patients) of the phase I ivuxolimab trial is reported in the paper. Results the study describes overall, beyond this receptor: In partial responders in the 0.1-3.0 mg/kg groups, normalized peripheral clonal expansion was found to be among the lowest, especially among CD8+ T cells. Low levels of normalized T-cell clonal expansion were also seen in some patients who did not respond. On average, CD8+ T cells showed more expanded clones than CD4+ T cells after ivuxolimab. Antigen specificity was not determined for the clonally expanded peripheral T cells. At doses of 0.1 to 3.0 mg/kg, clonal expansion of both CD4+ and CD8+ T cells in blood was seen between baseline and week 6.

Patients with a history of autoimmune disease or receiving systemic immunosuppression were excluded from the trial. Peripheral blood for TCR sequencing was drawn from every dose cohort at baseline, at cycle 4 day 1 and at cycle 7 day 1. The samples were drawn from a first-in-human, open-label, multicenter phase I dose-escalation trial of ivuxolimab. The trial enrolled adults with locally advanced or metastatic head and neck squamous cell, hepatocellular, melanoma or renal cell carcinoma. Before TCR sequencing, CD4+ and CD8+ T cells were separately sorted from peripheral blood. For sequencing of the TCRbeta CDR3 region, genomic DNA was extracted from the sorted cells. TCRbeta CDR3 regions were sequenced using the immunoSEQ Assay. Imported from immuneACCESS, the table was reduced by TCRdb to in-frame sequences with V and J called. These copies leave out some clones; in studies compared against another copy, an unresolved V gene accounts for under half, and the cause of the remainder is not known. In all, the sample holds tens of thousands of clones, and over 80% of those were seen once. The ten largest clones capture under 6% of the sample.

Taken from the germline V gene, the CDR1 and CDR2 loops are MGHRA and YSYEKL. V and J lose 4 bases and 4 bases, and a span of 2 bases separates them. The CDR3, from cysteine to phenylalanine, totals 11 residues. The DNA shown is the 33-base CDR3, in frame from base 1. A remark on this clone: Its antigen remains unidentified. No per-base quality is available; no much larger clone lies one base away.

The source was CD4+ or CD8+ T cells sorted from blood, collected in a trial of the OX40 agonist ivuxolimab. The sequence was obtained from an adult with an advanced solid tumor such as melanoma, head and neck, liver or kidney cancer. Recombination joined TRBV4-1 with TRBJ2-1, with no confident D gene call. DNA sequence: TGCGCCAGCAGCCTTTACAATGAGCAGTTCTTC. Its protein product is CASSLYNEQFF.